This entry lists 28 T cell receptor beta chains sequenced from one sample in a study of cytomegalovirus exposure and HLA in healthy donors. The PCR made use of 60 Vbeta and 13 Jbeta primers. Sequenced by immunoSEQ multiplex PCR; TCRdb stores in-frame clones only, minus some. The sample has over 50,000 clones, approximately 83% seen once; the top ten hold over 1.5%. Sequencing was performed on PBMCs. The receptors were gathered from a man aged 40-49 years in good health and CMV-seronegative.

V usage is TRBV18 and J usage is TRBJ1-4; D is possibly TRBD1 (6 bases). Germline-derived CDR1 and CDR2 are KGHSH and LQKENI. The CDR3 is 14 residues long. V gave up 3 bases and J gave up 7 bases, with 12 bases separating them. CDR3 DNA: TGTGCCAGCTCACCTCAGGGGTCGAGTGAAAAACTGTTTTTT. This gives the protein CASSPQGSSEKLFF.

This chain connects TRBV7-9 to TRBJ1-2, with TRBD1 matching over 7 bases. From germline, CDR1 is SEHNR and CDR2 FQNEAQ (reference sequence). This CDR3 is built from 14 residues. The ends lost 6 bases at V and 6 bases at J; junction bases unmatched: 10. DNA of the CDR3: TGTGCCAGCAGGGATTGGACAGGCCGCCATGGCTACACCTTC. Amino acid sequence: CASRDWTGRHGYTF.

This clone showed up just once. V gene TRBV6-5 combines with J gene TRBJ1-2; 9 positions match TRBD1. This CDR3 contains 14 residues. Per the germline V gene, CDR1 is MNHEY and CDR2 is SVGAGI. V gave up 6 bases and J gave up 6 bases; unmatched junction bases: 8. DNA for the CDR3: TGTGCCAGCAGAGAGACAGGGGGTCATGATGGCTACACCTTC. Amino acids: CASRETGGHDGYTF.

V and J are TRBV7-8 and TRBJ2-1, with a weak D call TRBD2 (5 bases). V lost 2 bases and J 2 bases, leaving 7 bases between the germline ends. In germline, CDR1 is SGHVS, CDR2 FQNEAQ. The CDR3 totals 14 residues. Written as DNA, the CDR3 is TGTGCCAGCAGCTTAAGAGGGCCCTACAATGAGCAGTTCTTC. As protein: CASSLRGPYNEQFF.

The rearrangement uses TRBV7-8 and TRBJ2-2, with 9 positions matching TRBD1. Germline V gene sequence: CDR1 SGHVS, CDR2 FQNEAQ. J gave up 3 bases and V 5 bases, and 4 bases lay outside the gene matches. The CDR3 runs 15 residues. CDR3 DNA sequence: TGTGCCAGCAGCGAAGGGACAGGGTACACCGGGGAGCTGTTTTTT. Its translation is CASSEGTGYTGELFF.

This clone was seen a few times. The chain has TRBV7-2 and TRBJ2-1; D remains unclear. V was pared by 7 bases and J by 5 bases, with 18 bases between. The V gene's germline CDR1 is SGHTA and CDR2 FQGNSA. This CDR3 has 15 amino acids. The DNA for the CDR3 is TGTGCCAGCAACCTCGACACCTCCCGACACAATGAGCAGTTCTTC. Residues: CASNLDTSRHNEQFF.

The V gene is TRBV5-5, the J gene TRBJ1-2, with 9 positions matching TRBD1. Looked up from germline, CDR1 is SGHKS and CDR2 is YYEKEE (reference sequence). V dropped 4 bases and J dropped 4; count of bases not matched to a gene: 17. CDR3 length: 18 residues. The CDR3 bases are TGTGCCAGCAGCCGCTTACTCCGGGACAGGGTTACAGGCTATGGCTACACCTTC. Its protein product is CASSRLLRDRVTGYGYTF.

This clone was picked up one time. CDR3 in amino acids: CASRWGGHGIYNEQFF. The CDR3 nucleotides read TGTGCCAGCAGGTGGGGGGGACATGGGATCTACAATGAGCAGTTCTTC. This chain joins TRBV6-6 and TRBJ2-1; tentative D call: TRBD2 (7 bases). V gave up 6 bases and J gave up 3 bases, with 18 bases separating them. Per germline, CDR1 MNHNY and CDR2 SVGAGI (reference sequence). The CDR3 spans 16 residues.

J is TRBJ2-1 and V is TRBV11-3; 9 nucleotides agree with TRBD2. Germline CDR1 is SGHNT and CDR2 is YENEEA. Germline trimming cut 5 bases from V and 15 bases from J; bases unmatched to any gene: 17. This CDR3 spans 15 amino acids. The CDR3 coding sequence is TGTGCCAGCAGCACTCAAACGCCGGGCGGGGGGGTGTTGTTCTTC. It yields the protein CASSTQTPGGGVLFF.

The chain is built from TRBV25-1 and TRBJ1-4; no clear D gene. Trimming removed 8 bases from V and 3 bases from J, with 10 bases in between. This CDR3 spans 13 amino acids. Germline values: CDR1 MGHDK, CDR2 SYGVNS. This chain's CDR3 is CASRPAANEKLFF. CDR3 nucleotide sequence: TGTGCCAGCCGGCCGGCGGCTAATGAAAAACTGTTTTTT.

The chain combines TRBV27 with TRBJ2-7, with 9 bases aligning to TRBD1. The CDR3 spans 13 residues. Germline-derived CDR1 and CDR2 are MNHEY and SMNVEV (reference sequence). J gave up 5 bases and V 6 bases, and 5 bases lay outside the gene matches. The CDR3 coding sequence is TGTGCCAGCAGGGGGACAGGGCTGGACGAGCAGTACTTC. It yields the protein CASRGTGLDEQYF.

This clone showed up just a few times. The genes are TRBV5-6 and TRBJ1-1; 9 bases are a match to TRBD1. The CDR3 length is 14 residues. CDR1 SGHDT and CDR2 YYEEEE come from the germline V gene. V was pared by 3 bases and J by 8 bases, with 8 bases of the junction left unmatched. Written as DNA, the CDR3 is TGTGCCAGCAGCTCCCGGGACAGGGCCGGGGAAGCTTTCTTT. Translation: CASSSRDRAGEAFF.

The J gene is TRBJ1-1, the V gene TRBV6-6; TRBD1 matches 9 bases. Per germline, CDR1 MNHNY and CDR2 SVGAGI (reference sequence). Trimming cost V 0 bases and J 2 bases; bases outside gene matches: 1. This CDR3 is 15 amino acids long. The chain's CDR3 is CASSYSGQGNTEAFF. The CDR3 bases are TGTGCCAGCAGTTACTCGGGACAGGGTAACACTGAAGCTTTCTTT.

The V call is TRBV9, the J call TRBJ2-1; TRBD2 aligns across 10 bases. Germline assignment: CDR1 SGDLS and CDR2 YYNGEE. Trimming took 3 bases from V and 6 from J; bases not matched to a gene: 6. The CDR3 is 15 amino acids. The CDR3 sequence is CASSASGGPTNEQFF. As DNA, the CDR3 is TGTGCCAGCAGCGCTAGCGGGGGCCCTACCAATGAGCAGTTCTTC.

This clone was detected once. The V call is TRBV14, the J call TRBJ1-6; D uncertain. The CDR3 consists of 16 residues. Germline CDR1 SGHDN, CDR2 FVKESK. The ends were cut back, 0 bases at V and 3 bases at J, with 9 bases in the middle. The DNA for the CDR3 is TGTGCCAGCAGCCAAGATCCGGGGAACTATAATTCACCCCTCCACTTT. It translates to CASSQDPGNYNSPLHF.

The chain combines TRBV29-1 with TRBJ2-3; perhaps TRBD1 as D (6 bases). Between the trimmed V and J ends, which lost 3 bases and 3 bases, there was a span of 10 bases. The CDR3 covers 13 residues. Germline-derived CDR1 and CDR2 are SQVTM and ANQGSEA. CDR3 sequence reads: CSVDAGETDTQYF. The CDR3 region has the DNA TGCAGCGTTGATGCAGGGGAGACAGATACGCAGTATTTT.

J is TRBJ1-6 and V is TRBV12-5; possible D gene TRBD1, 6 bases. V lost 1 base, J lost 9 bases, and 7 bases lay in between. This CDR3 is 13 amino acids long. Germline CDR1 reads LGHNT; CDR2 reads FRNRAP. The CDR3 DNA follows: TGTGCTAGTGGTTTGGGGACAGTTTCACCCCTCCACTTT. Translation: CASGLGTVSPLHF.

The rearrangement joins TRBV19 to TRBJ1-5; 9 bases are a match to TRBD1. Germline assignment: CDR1 LNHDA and CDR2 SQIVND (reference sequence). V gave up 8 bases and J gave up 0 bases; unmatched junction bases: 8. The CDR3 loop spans 16 amino acids. The CDR3 sequence: CASDRGWKYSNQPQHF. The CDR3 DNA reads TGTGCCAGTGACAGGGGGTGGAAATATAGCAATCAGCCCCAGCATTTT.

V and J are TRBV4-2 and TRBJ2-2; 10 nucleotides agree with TRBD2. Trimming at V came to 3 bases and at J to 2 bases, leaving 6 bases not matched to a gene. There are 17 residues in the CDR3. Germline CDR1 reads LGHNA; CDR2 reads YNFKEQ. The CDR3 bases are TGTGCCAGCAGCCATGCCACTAGCGGGGTAAACACCGGGGAGCTGTTTTTT. Protein sequence: CASSHATSGVNTGELFF.

The CDR3 DNA is TGTGCCAGCAGCTTAGTTGGGACAAACAATGAGCAGTTCTTC. It is translated as CASSLVGTNNEQFF. The gene calls are TRBV7-7 and TRBJ2-1, with a possible D match to TRBD1 (6 bases). The CDR3 length is 14 residues. Looked up from germline, CDR1 is SSHAT and CDR2 is FNYEAQ (reference sequence). V lost 1 base, J lost 5 bases, and 9 bases lay in between.

This clone was found once. This chain uses TRBV5-3 with TRBJ1-3; D call uncertain. TRBV5-3 is designated an ORF whose function remains uncertain. The V gene lost 2 bases and the J gene lost 1 base, with 16 bases spanning the gap. CDR3 size: 17 residues. The CDR3: CARSFRESVTSGNTIYF. CDR3 DNA: TGTGCCAGAAGCTTCCGTGAATCTGTCACATCTGGAAACACCATATATTTT.

The genes are TRBV7-3 and TRBJ1-2; D possibly corresponds to TRBD1 (6 bases). Germline-derived CDR1 and CDR2 are SGHTA and FQGTGA. The length of the CDR3 is 14 residues. Trimming removed 2 bases at V and 10 bases at J, with 17 bases between. CDR3 nucleotide sequence: TGTGCCAGCAGCTTATCAGGGGCCGGCGGGTTCTACACCTTC. As protein: CASSLSGAGGFYTF.

V is TRBV7-9 and J is TRBJ1-1; perhaps TRBD1 as D (6 bases). The germline V gene has CDR1 SEHNR and CDR2 FQNEAQ (reference sequence). V lost 4 bases and J lost 2, with 17 bases in between. There are 16 residues in the CDR3. In nucleotides, the CDR3 is TGTGCCAGCAGCTCAGCATCCGGGACATTTAACACTGAAGCTTTCTTT. Translated, it gives CASSSASGTFNTEAFF.

The chain couples TRBV6-1 to TRBJ2-2; 8 bases map to TRBD1. Germline V lookup: CDR1 MNHNS, CDR2 SASEGT. The CDR3 has 16 amino acids. The ends lost 1 base at V and 7 bases at J; junction bases unmatched: 8. The CDR3 coding sequence is TGTGCCAGCAGTGAAGGGGGGACAGGCCTGTTCGGGGAGCTGTTTTTT. Protein: CASSEGGTGLFGELFF.

The chain employs TRBV30 and TRBJ1-3; D is unresolved. Looked up from germline, CDR1 is GTSNPN and CDR2 is SVGIG (reference sequence). V was clipped by 4 bases and J by 4 bases, with 14 bases between them. The CDR3 sequence is 14 residues long. The CDR3 DNA is TGTGCCTGGACCAGAGAGGGAGCAGGAAACACCATATATTTT. Protein sequence: CAWTREGAGNTIYF.

The V gene is TRBV6-5, the J gene TRBJ1-2; no reliable D call. CDR3 size: 12 residues. Germline CDR1 MNHEY, CDR2 SVGAGI. V gave up 4 bases and J gave up 6 bases, with 9 bases separating them. CDR3 sequence reads: CASSSGTDGYTF. CDR3 DNA: TGTGCCAGCAGTTCGGGTACCGATGGCTACACCTTC.

J is TRBJ2-1 and V is TRBV6-6; tentative D call: TRBD1 (6 bases). Germline V gene sequence: CDR1 MNHNY, CDR2 SVGAGI (reference sequence). Trimming took off 5 bases at V and 0 bases at J, with 8 bases between the two ends. The CDR3 is made up of 14 amino acids. CDR3 in DNA: TGTGCCAGCAGTACAGGGAGCTCCTACAATGAGCAGTTCTTC. Translating it yields CASSTGSSYNEQFF.

This rearrangement joins TRBV30 to TRBJ2-1, with 7 bases lining up with TRBD1. After removal of 6 bases from V and 10 bases from J, the junction contained 6 bases not matched to a gene. Germline CDR1 reads GTSNPN; CDR2 reads SVGIG (reference sequence). This CDR3 comprises 11 residues. The CDR3 DNA sequence: TGTGCCTGCATAGCAGGGGGAGAGCAGTTCTTC. As protein: CACIAGGEQFF.